One sample yielded the 27 T cell receptor beta chains listed below, sequenced in a study of blood T cell repertoires in COVID-19. The repertoire was sequenced with immunoSEQ multiplex PCR; TCRdb's copy has only in-frame clones and lacks some. The sample has some 150,000 clones, 76% seen once. The sequencing input was peripheral blood. Receptors originate from a man aged 55 to 70 with acute or convalescent COVID-19.

The chain employs TRBV12-5 and TRBJ2-2; 8 bases line up with TRBD1. CDR1 is LGHNT, CDR2 FRNRAP, per germline. Trimming cost V 2 bases and J 4 bases; bases outside gene matches: 3. This CDR3 region has 15 residues. The CDR3 DNA reads TGTGCTAGTGGTTTGCAGGGGGCGGGCACCGGGGAGCTGTTTTTT. Its protein product is CASGLQGAGTGELFF. The variable domain in full, with the rest retrieved from reference TRBV12-5 and TRBJ2-2, is DARVTQTPRHKVTEMGQEVTMRCQPILGHNTVFWYRQTMMQGLELLAYFRNRAPLDDSGMPKDRFSAEMPDATLATLKIQPSEPRDSAVYFCASGLQGAGTGELFFGEGSRLTVL.

This clone is deemed large (0.1 to 1%). V usage is TRBV6-1 and J usage is TRBJ2-3, with TRBD2 identical over 16 bases. The CDR3 runs 19 residues. CDR1 and CDR2 from the germline V gene are MNHNS and SASEGT. V was clipped by 3 bases and J by 0 bases; unmatched bases: 6. CDR3 nucleotides: TGTGCCAGCAGTGAGGGACTAGCGGGAGGGCCGGGTAGCACAGATACGCAGTATTTT. Amino acid sequence: CASSEGLAGGPGSTDTQYF.

The V and J genes are TRBV5-6 and TRBJ2-7, with a tentative D call TRBD1 (6 bases). Between the trimmed V and J ends, which lost 0 bases and 5 bases, there was a span of 12 bases. The CDR3 is made up of 14 amino acids. Germline lookup yields CDR1 SGHDT and CDR2 YYEEEE. CDR3 protein: CASSLARGWDEQYF. CDR3 nucleotides: TGTGCCAGCAGCTTGGCCAGGGGATGGGACGAGCAGTACTTC.

The chain recombines TRBV15 with TRBJ2-3; D gene ambiguous. Germline lookup yields CDR1 LNHNV and CDR2 YYDKDF (reference sequence). V lost 3 bases to trimming and J lost 2 bases, with 6 bases between them. The CDR3 covers 13 residues. CDR3 amino acids: CATSRGPTDTQYF. The CDR3 DNA sequence: TGTGCCACCAGCAGGGGCCCCACAGATACGCAGTATTTT. Combining the CDR3 with reference TRBV15 and TRBJ2-3 gives the whole variable domain DAMVIQNPRYQVTQFGKPVTLSCSQTLNHNVMYWYQQKSSQAPKLLFHYYDKDFNNEADTPDNFQSRRPNTSFCFLDIRSPGLGDTAMYLCATSRGPTDTQYFGPGTRLTVL.

Of note for this clone: The DNA is omitted, as the CDR3 cannot be located on it reliably, and the CDR3 follows TCRdb's listing. This rearrangement joins TRBV19 to TRBJ1-2. Germline CDR1 and CDR2: LNHDA and SQIVND (reference sequence). A total of 13 residues make up the CDR3, ends included. CDR3 protein: CASTSGDTYGYTF.

This rearrangement joins TRBV3-1 (or the pseudogene TRBV3-2) to TRBJ2-7; 14 nucleotides match TRBD2. Germline V CDR1 and CDR2: LGHDT, YNNKEL (reference sequence). CDR3 length: 14 residues. The junction had 2 bases not matched to a gene; V was cut back by 4 bases and J by 6 bases. DNA of the CDR3: TGTGCCAGCAGCCTCGGACTAGCGGGAGGCGAGCAGTACTTC. Its translation: CASSLGLAGGEQYF.

J is TRBJ2-7 and V is TRBV18; 9 bases fit TRBD2. J lost 3 bases, V lost 11 bases, and 8 bases had no gene match. The germline V gene encodes CDR1 KGHSH and CDR2 LQKENI. This CDR3 is 13 amino acids long. CDR3 loop: CAARTSEDYEQYF. For the CDR3, the DNA is TGTGCCGCACGGACTAGCGAGGACTACGAGCAGTACTTC.

V usage is TRBV10-1 and J usage is TRBJ2-1, with D possibly being TRBD1 (5 bases). The germline V gene has CDR1 WNHNN and CDR2 SYGVQD (reference sequence). There are 17 residues in the CDR3. V lost 0 bases and J lost 1, with 13 bases in between. The CDR3 is CASSESKNRTSYNEQFF. CDR3 bases: TGCGCCAGCAGTGAGTCGAAGAACAGGACATCCTACAATGAGCAGTTCTTC.

In its sample, this clone was seen a few times. The genes are TRBV30 and TRBJ2-1; TRBD2 agrees at 8 bases. In germline, CDR1 is GTSNPN, CDR2 SVGIG (reference sequence). This CDR3 region has 16 residues. Trimming cost V 1 base and J 0 bases; bases outside gene matches: 5. This CDR3 reads CAWSGESGSSYNEQFF. CDR3 sequence (DNA): TGTGCCTGGAGTGGGGAGAGCGGGAGCTCCTACAATGAGCAGTTCTTC.

The V and J genes are TRBV6-2 or TRBV6-3 and TRBJ1-2; tentative D call: TRBD1 (5 bases). Germline loops: CDR1 MNHEY, CDR2 SVGEGT. Trimming stripped 2 bases from V and 6 bases from J, with 13 bases between. CDR3 length: 14 amino acids. The CDR3 is CASSYGAGHHGYTF. For the CDR3, the DNA is TGTGCCAGCAGTTACGGGGCAGGGCATCATGGCTACACCTTC.

This clone was detected only a few times. V is TRBV10-2 and J is TRBJ1-4; a weak D match, TRBD1 (6 bases). Germline CDR1 and CDR2: WSHSY and SAAADI. The V end lost 2 bases, the J end lost 8 bases, and 12 bases lay between the germline ends. The CDR3 is 14 residues long. The CDR3: CASSEPHRVEKLFF. The CDR3 DNA reads TGCGCCAGCAGTGAGCCACACAGGGTCGAAAAACTGTTTTTT.

CDR3 sequence reads: CASAPSGRAPYNEQFF. The CDR3 DNA reads TGTGCCAGCGCTCCTAGCGGGAGGGCCCCCTACAATGAGCAGTTCTTC. This sequence joins TRBV6-4 and TRBJ2-1; 12 nucleotides agree with TRBD2. The germline gives CDR1 MRHNA, CDR2 SNTAGT. V shed 8 bases and J 2 bases; nucleotides not matched to a gene: 7. CDR3 length: 16 residues.

The chain has TRBV28 and TRBJ2-3; 8 nucleotides line up with TRBD1. The CDR3 runs 15 residues. V shed 5 bases and J 1 base; nucleotides not matched to a gene: 5. The germline V gene encodes CDR1 MDHEN and CDR2 SYDVKM. As DNA, the CDR3 is TGTGCCAGCAGTCTTTACAGGGGGGGCACAGATACGCAGTATTTT. It encodes CASSLYRGGTDTQYF.

V and J are TRBV30 and TRBJ2-1, with 10 bases lining up with TRBD1. Per the germline V gene, CDR1 is GTSNPN and CDR2 is SVGIG (reference sequence). CDR3 length equals 14 residues. J was trimmed by 16 bases and V by 2 bases; bases with no gene match: 14. CDR3 sequence: CAWSPAPGQGKLFF. The CDR3 nucleotides are TGTGCCTGGAGTCCCGCCCCGGGACAGGGGAAGTTATTCTTC.

This chain connects TRBV18 to TRBJ2-5; D uncertain. The V gene's germline CDR1 is KGHSH and CDR2 LQKENI. V lost 1 base and J lost 5, with 14 bases in between. The CDR3 has 15 residues. CDR3: CASSPHSAAPETQYF. CDR3 bases: TGTGCCAGCTCACCACATTCGGCGGCTCCTGAGACCCAGTACTTC.

A few counts support this clone. The chain has TRBV6-5 and TRBJ2-3, with a possible D match to TRBD2 (5 bases). Germline V gives CDR1 MNHEY, CDR2 SVGAGI. V was shortened by 5 bases and J by 6 bases, with 15 bases between the two germline ends. The CDR3 totals 14 residues. This CDR3 is CASSPPGSLDTQYF. The CDR3 coding sequence is TGTGCCAGCAGTCCGCCTGGGAGCCTTGATACGCAGTATTTT.

The V call is TRBV9, the J call TRBJ1-1, with D perhaps TRBD1 (6 bases). This CDR3 contains 16 residues. Germline CDR1 is SGDLS and CDR2 is YYNGEE. Trimming left V 3 bases short and J 2 bases short, with 17 bases between. The CDR3 sequence is CASSGAVRDTNTEAFF. CDR3 DNA: TGTGCCAGCAGCGGGGCCGTACGGGACACCAACACTGAAGCTTTCTTT.

The chain has TRBV6-4 and TRBJ2-6; D unresolved. Germline V gene sequence: CDR1 MRHNA, CDR2 SNTAGT. CDR3 length: 15 amino acids. V was shortened by 3 bases and J by 0 bases, with 6 bases between the two germline ends. The CDR3 loop is CASSDHSSGANVLTF. DNA of the CDR3: TGTGCCAGCAGTGATCACAGCTCTGGGGCCAACGTCCTGACTTTC.

DNA of the CDR3: TGTGCCAGTAGTAGGGACAGAGCGGTGGGGACCCAGTACTTC. Translating gives CASSRDRAVGTQYF. This chain connects TRBV19 to TRBJ2-5; TRBD1 agrees at 7 bases. The CDR3 extends over 14 amino acids. The V gene's germline CDR1 is LNHDA and CDR2 SQIVND (reference sequence). Germline trimming cut 4 bases from V and 7 bases from J; bases unmatched to any gene: 9.

The genes are TRBV3-1 (or the pseudogene TRBV3-2) and TRBJ1-2; 7 nucleotides align to TRBD1. The junction had 4 bases not matched to a gene; V was cut back by 0 bases and J by 0 bases. This CDR3 comprises 16 residues. Per the germline V gene, CDR1 is LGHDT and CDR2 is YNNKEL (reference sequence). The CDR3 bases are TGTGCCAGCAGCCAAGATCTGGGACAGACTAACTATGGCTACACCTTC. It yields the protein CASSQDLGQTNYGYTF.

V usage is TRBV6-1 and J usage is TRBJ1-2; 8 bases match TRBD1. With V trimmed by 1 base and J by 5 bases, 3 bases remained unmatched. Germline CDR1 is MNHNS and CDR2 is SASEGT. The CDR3 loop spans 14 amino acids. The DNA for the CDR3 is TGTGCCAGCAGTGAAGGGACAGGGTGGTATGGCTACACCTTC. This sequence encodes CASSEGTGWYGYTF.

V usage is TRBV7-2 and J usage is TRBJ2-3; 8 bases are shared with TRBD2. Per the germline V gene, CDR1 is SGHTA and CDR2 is FQGNSA. The ends lost 5 bases at V and 0 bases at J; junction bases unmatched: 4. The CDR3 has 15 residues. CDR3 sequence (DNA): TGTGCCAGCAGCGCTAGCGGGCCCAGCACAGATACGCAGTATTTT. Its protein product is CASSASGPSTDTQYF.

The V gene is TRBV24-1, the J gene TRBJ2-1, with 9 bases lining up with TRBD1. Germline assignment: CDR1 KGHDR and CDR2 SFDVKD. CDR3 size: 15 residues. With V trimmed by 4 bases and J by 8 bases, 8 bases remained unmatched. In nucleotides, the CDR3 is TGTGCCACCAGTGAAGGACAGGGGATATACCATGAGCAGTTCTTC. Amino acids: CATSEGQGIYHEQFF.

This clone came up once. This sequence joins TRBV5-1 and TRBJ2-5; D might be TRBD2 (5 bases). Trimming pared 0 bases from V and 5 bases from J, leaving 14 bases between. This CDR3 region has 15 residues. From germline, CDR1 is SGHRS and CDR2 YFSETQ. CDR3 residues: CASSLAGISTETQYF. Here the CDR3 DNA reads TGCGCCAGCAGCTTGGCGGGGATATCCACGGAGACCCAGTACTTC.

This chain links TRBV7-3 with TRBJ2-7, with TRBD2 matching over 9 bases. CDR1 and CDR2 from the germline V gene are SGHTA and FQGTGA. The CDR3 length is 15 residues. With V trimmed by 1 base and J by 2 bases, 3 bases remained unmatched. CDR3 in amino acids: CASSLSLAGPYEQYF. CDR3 DNA: TGTGCCAGCAGCTTAAGTCTAGCGGGGCCCTACGAGCAGTACTTC.

The chain has TRBV7-8 and TRBJ2-7; D possibly corresponds to TRBD2 (5 bases). This CDR3 region has 16 residues. CDR1 is SGHVS, CDR2 FQNEAQ, per germline. The V and J ends lost 0 bases and 2 bases respectively, with 14 bases between them. The CDR3 DNA reads as TGTGCCAGCAGCTTAGCGCGAGCCAGCGGTCCCTACGAGCAGTACTTC. Its translation is CASSLARASGPYEQYF.

The chain combines TRBV3-1 (or the pseudogene TRBV3-2) with TRBJ1-3; 10 nucleotides align to TRBD1. CDR3 length: 16 amino acids. Germline values: CDR1 LGHDT, CDR2 YNNKEL (reference sequence). The V and J ends lost 6 bases and 4 bases, in that order; junction bases with no gene match: 9. CDR3 nucleotide sequence: TGTGCCAGCAGTCCGGGACAGGGGCTTAAGGGAAACACCATATATTTT. Translating it yields CASSPGQGLKGNTIYF.